This passage covers 31 T cell receptor beta chains from one sample sequenced in a study of spatial heterogeneity in lung cancer. TCRdb called the 5' RACE reads again in MiXCR, with one record for every CDR3 protein. Of approximately 49,000 distinct CDR3 sequences listed, approximately 5% are singletons. Time point noted: sample taken at primary tumor resection. Unsorted whole RNA of tumor, nontumor lung or frozen PBMC was sequenced. Material: PBMCs, obtained at surgery. These receptors all come from a male donor with early-stage non-small cell lung cancer.

There are many counts of this clonotype. The V call is TRBV2, the J call TRBJ2-6, with TRBD1 as a possible D gene (6 bases). Trimming pared 6 bases from V and 1 base from J, leaving 10 bases between. Germline CDR1 is SNHLY and CDR2 is FYNNEI. CDR3 size: 15 residues. The CDR3 nucleotides are TGTGCCAGCAGGGACAGTAGGTCTGGGGCCAACGTCCTGACTTTC. It specifies CASRDSRSGANVLTF.

This chain joins TRBV3-1 and TRBJ2-4, with 7 bases fitting TRBD1. There are 16 residues in the CDR3. Germline trimming cut 3 bases from V and 0 bases from J; bases unmatched to any gene: 5. The germline V gene encodes CDR1 LGHDT and CDR2 YNNKEL (reference sequence). The CDR3 sequence: CASSQTGLLAKNIQYF. The CDR3 coding sequence is TGTGCCAGCAGCCAGACAGGGCTATTAGCCAAAAACATTCAGTACTTC.

This clonotype has at least ten counts. The chain combines TRBV7-9 with TRBJ2-3; a weak D match, TRBD2 (5 bases). Deletions cut 5 bases from V and 2 bases from J, with 14 bases between. Germline CDR1 is SEHNR and CDR2 is FQNEAQ (reference sequence). CDR3 length: 15 residues. This CDR3 reads CASSPTAAVTDTQYF. For the CDR3, the DNA is TGTGCCAGCAGCCCTACCGCAGCGGTCACAGATACGCAGTATTTT. The full variable domain, completed using reference TRBV7-9 and TRBJ2-3, is DTGVSQNPRHKITKRGQNVTFRCDPISEHNRLYWYRQTLGQGPEFLTYFQNEAQLEKSRLLSDRFSAERPKGSFSTLEIQRTEQGDSAMYLCASSPTAAVTDTQYFGPGTRLTVL.

A few counts support this clonotype. Germline is not matched at one junction end, which may reflect a read error. The V and J genes are TRBV7-6 and TRBJ2-1; D might be TRBD2 (6 bases). The CDR3 is 14 residues long. Germline V CDR1 and CDR2: SGHVS, FNYEAQ. The CDR3 sequence: CASSLATLYNEQFF. As DNA, the CDR3 is TGTGCCAGCAGCCTAGCGACTCTCTACAATGAGCAGTTCTTC.

This clonotype was picked up many times. The chain joins TRBV11-1 to TRBJ2-1; TRBD1 aligns across 7 bases. V lost 6 bases and J lost 5; bases outside the gene matches: 13. The germline V gene has CDR1 SGHAT and CDR2 FQDESV (reference sequence). CDR3 size: 16 residues. The CDR3 region is CASSRPTTGQDNEQFF. The CDR3 DNA sequence: TGTGCCAGCAGTCGCCCGACGACAGGGCAGGACAATGAGCAGTTCTTC. The full variable domain, its missing parts supplied by reference TRBV11-1 and TRBJ2-1, is EAEVAQSPRYKITEKSQAVAFWCDPISGHATLYWYRQILGQGPELLVQFQDESVVDDSQLPKDRFSAERLKGVDSTLKIQPAELGDSAMYLCASSRPTTGQDNEQFFGPGTRLTVL.

This clonotype was seen many times. The V gene is TRBV18, the J gene TRBJ2-7, with TRBD1 identical over 8 bases. V dropped 2 bases and J dropped 5; count of bases not matched to a gene: 5. The CDR3 is 14 residues long. Germline assignment: CDR1 KGHSH and CDR2 LQKENI. The CDR3 is CASSPIGQGDEQYF. The CDR3 DNA reads as TGTGCCAGCTCACCAATCGGACAGGGAGACGAGCAGTACTTC.

In its sample, this clonotype was seen many times. The chain couples TRBV20-1 to TRBJ2-7; D is perhaps TRBD1 (6 bases). V was pared by 6 bases and J by 4 bases, with 16 bases between. CDR1 is DFQATT, CDR2 SNEGSKA, per germline (reference sequence). The CDR3 totals 13 residues. The CDR3, as DNA: TGCAGTGCAGAGGCGGGCAGGGGTTACGAGCAGTACTTC. Protein product: CSAEAGRGYEQYF.

The CDR3 DNA follows: TGTGCCAGCAGCAATTTAGTGCCTAGCTCTGGAAACACCATATATTTT. Protein: CASSNLVPSSGNTIYF. The chain has TRBV7-6 and TRBJ1-3; D is ambiguous. With 5 bases removed from V and 0 bases from J, the gap between germline ends came to 14 bases. CDR3 length: 16 residues. Germline V gene sequence: CDR1 SGHVS, CDR2 FNYEAQ.

In DNA form, the CDR3 reads TGTGCCAGCAGTGAAGCCGGACTACTTAACGCGATGGAGTTCTTC. Its translation: CASSEAGLLNAMEFF. The chain couples TRBV2 to TRBJ2-1; a possible D gene is TRBD2 (6 bases). V lost 0 bases to trimming and J lost 14 bases, with 20 bases between them. Germline lookup yields CDR1 SNHLY and CDR2 FYNNEI. The CDR3 sequence is 15 residues long.

This clonotype has ten or more counts. The V call is TRBV5-1, the J call TRBJ2-1, with D possibly being TRBD1 (5 bases). Germline V gene lookup returns CDR1 SGHRS and CDR2 YFSETQ. This CDR3 contains 14 residues. V lost 0 bases, J lost 6 bases, and 10 bases lay in between. The CDR3 loop reads CASSLGQGGNEQFF. The CDR3 DNA follows: TGCGCCAGCAGCTTGGGCCAGGGTGGCAATGAGCAGTTCTTC.

This clonotype was picked up many times. J is TRBJ1-2 and V is TRBV6-1; 9 bases agree with TRBD1. This CDR3 is 13 amino acids long. CDR1 and CDR2 from the germline V gene are MNHNS and SASEGT. V lost 6 bases to trimming and J lost 6 bases; unmatched junction nucleotides: 5. CDR3 bases: TGTGCCAGCAGCTGGACAGGGGAAGATGGCTACACCTTC. Protein sequence: CASSWTGEDGYTF.

This clonotype was seen ten or more times. J is TRBJ2-2 and V is TRBV20-1; unclear D gene. Trimming removed 6 bases from V and 0 bases from J, with 14 bases in between. In germline, CDR1 is DFQATT, CDR2 SNEGSKA (reference sequence). This CDR3 is built from 15 residues. For the CDR3, the DNA is TGCAGTGCCCAGAAGTACTTAGCGAACACCGGGGAGCTGTTTTTT. As protein: CSAQKYLANTGELFF.

The sample holds many counts of this clonotype. The chain employs TRBV27 and TRBJ2-3; D might be TRBD2 (5 bases). CDR1 is MNHEY, CDR2 SMNVEV, per germline (reference sequence). This CDR3 has 17 amino acids. V lost 0 bases and J lost 5, with 18 bases in between. The CDR3 reads CASSLSTRFSEGDTQYF. CDR3 nucleotide sequence: TGTGCCAGCAGTTTATCGACGCGCTTTTCCGAGGGAGATACGCAGTATTTT.

This clonotype was detected many times. The rearrangement uses TRBV5-6 and TRBJ2-7; maybe TRBD1 (5 bases). Trimming removed 3 bases at V and 7 bases at J, with 17 bases between. Germline-derived CDR1 and CDR2 are SGHDT and YYEEEE. The CDR3 covers 14 residues. CDR3 nucleotide sequence: TGTGCCAGCAGCTCTTGGGGTAGGGGCTGGGAGCAGTACTTC. It codes for CASSSWGRGWEQYF.

In this sample, this clonotype turned up many times. The CDR3 nucleotides read TGCAGTGCTCCAAAGTCCCGGGACAGGGGTCGAAATGAGCAGTTCTTC. This codes for CSAPKSRDRGRNEQFF. The chain links TRBV20-1 to TRBJ2-1, with 10 bases that match TRBD1. Germline V gives CDR1 DFQATT, CDR2 SNEGSKA (reference sequence). This CDR3 spans 16 amino acids. The ends lost 5 bases at V and 7 bases at J; junction bases unmatched: 14.

For this clonotype: With a much larger clone just one base away, this may be a read error. The chain couples TRBV2 to TRBJ2-1; 8 bases are shared with TRBD2. Germline V lookup: CDR1 SNHLY, CDR2 FYNNEI. The CDR3 is 15 residues long. The CDR3 here is CGSSLAGGSYNEQFF. Here the CDR3 DNA reads TGTGGCAGCAGTTTGGCGGGAGGCTCCTACAATGAGCAGTTCTTC.

This clonotype was seen ten or more times. The chain recombines TRBV27 with TRBJ2-3; 12 nucleotides align to TRBD2. Germline values: CDR1 MNHEY, CDR2 SMNVEV (reference sequence). CDR3 length: 16 residues. After removal of 7 bases from V and 2 bases from J, the junction contained 7 bases not matched to a gene. The CDR3 loop reads CASTEGLAGLTDTQYF. The CDR3 DNA reads as TGTGCCAGCACCGAAGGACTAGCGGGGCTCACAGATACGCAGTATTTT.

This clonotype was observed at least ten times. The J gene is TRBJ2-1, the V gene TRBV28, with 13 bases fitting TRBD2. The CDR3 has 20 amino acids. V lost 5 bases, J lost 0 bases, and 13 bases stayed unmatched. Germline CDR1 MDHEN, CDR2 SYDVKM. CDR3 region: CASSGTGTSGKMSSYNEQFF. The DNA of the CDR3 is TGTGCCAGCAGTGGAACAGGGACTAGCGGGAAGATGAGCTCCTACAATGAGCAGTTCTTC.

The table lists this clonotype with many counts. The chain combines TRBV11-2 with TRBJ2-3; a possible D gene is TRBD2 (5 bases). Germline V gene lookup returns CDR1 SGHAT and CDR2 FQNNGV. The CDR3 has 14 residues. Trimming took off 5 bases at V and 1 base at J, with 10 bases between the two ends. DNA of the CDR3: TGTGCCAGCAGCCTAACGAGGGGCACAGATACGCAGTATTTT. Protein: CASSLTRGTDTQYF.

This clonotype was observed at least ten times. This chain links TRBV14 with TRBJ2-3; D may be TRBD1 (6 bases). Germline-derived CDR1 and CDR2 are SGHDN and FVKESK. Trimming took off 4 bases at V and 1 base at J, with 15 bases between the two ends. This CDR3 is built from 16 residues. CDR3 DNA sequence: TGTGCCAGCAGCCTGGGGGCAGGTCTGCGCACAGATACGCAGTATTTT. It specifies CASSLGAGLRTDTQYF.

Many counts were recorded for this clonotype. The chain joins TRBV20-1 to TRBJ2-1; 8 positions agree with TRBD2. The length of the CDR3 is 15 residues. Per germline, CDR1 DFQATT and CDR2 SNEGSKA (reference sequence). Trimming at V came to 4 bases and at J to 5 bases, leaving 10 bases not matched to a gene. CDR3 nucleotides: TGCAGTGCTATCCAAAATTCGGGGGGGGACAATGAGCAGTTCTTC. As protein: CSAIQNSGGDNEQFF.

This clonotype was found many times. The chain couples TRBV7-6 to TRBJ2-5; D is unresolved. Germline V gene data show CDR1 as SGHVS and CDR2 as FNYEAQ. The germline V and J ends were trimmed by 1 base and 0 bases, with 3 bases remaining between them. CDR3 length: 13 residues. For the CDR3, the DNA is TGTGCCAGCAGCTTAGATTACCAAGAGACCCAGTACTTC. Amino acid sequence: CASSLDYQETQYF.

In this sample, this clonotype turned up many times. The chain has TRBV20-1 and TRBJ1-2; 9 positions agree with TRBD1. There are 14 residues in the CDR3. The V segment lost 3 bases and the J segment 4 bases; nucleotides outside the gene matches: 6. The V gene's germline CDR1 is DFQATT and CDR2 SNEGSKA (reference sequence). The CDR3 bases are TGCAGTGCTAGGGTCGGGACAGGGATCTATGGCTACACCTTC. This translates into CSARVGTGIYGYTF.

The chain has TRBV27 and TRBJ2-3, with D unresolved. Germline V CDR1 and CDR2: MNHEY, SMNVEV (reference sequence). Trimming removed 6 bases at V and 9 bases at J, with 16 bases between. The CDR3 length is 13 residues. The CDR3 region is CASREGPGLTQYF. CDR3 DNA: TGTGCCAGCAGAGAAGGACCGGGCCTAACGCAGTATTTT.

This clonotype was detected many times. The V call is TRBV3-1, the J call TRBJ2-7; D call uncertain. V was cut by 1 base and J by 0 bases, with 10 bases left in between. This CDR3 spans 15 amino acids. Germline loops: CDR1 LGHDT, CDR2 YNNKEL (reference sequence). CDR3 DNA: TGTGCCAGCAGCCAAGGCCCTCTTACCTCCTACGAGCAGTACTTC. This translates into CASSQGPLTSYEQYF.

This clonotype was counted many times. The chain combines TRBV4-1 with TRBJ2-1, with TRBD2 identical over 13 bases. V lost 2 bases, J lost 5 bases, and 9 bases stayed unmatched. Per the germline V gene, CDR1 is MGHRA and CDR2 is YSYEKL. CDR3 length: 18 amino acids. CDR3 coding DNA: TGCGCCAGCAGCCAATTTCGACTAGCGGGAGGTATAAACAATGAGCAGTTCTTC. This sequence encodes CASSQFRLAGGINNEQFF.

In this sample, this clonotype turned up many times. This chain connects TRBV6-6 to TRBJ2-5, with D maybe TRBD1 (5 bases). This CDR3 has 13 residues. Between the trimmed V and J ends, which lost 10 bases and 5 bases, there was a span of 17 bases. In germline, CDR1 is MNHNY, CDR2 SVGAGI (reference sequence). CDR3 coding DNA: TGTGCCACAGAGCAGGGATCGAGGGAGACCCAGTACTTC. Translated, it gives CATEQGSRETQYF.

This clonotype was observed many times. The chain couples TRBV12-3 or TRBV12-4 to TRBJ2-4, with D perhaps matching TRBD1 (6 bases). The V end was cut by 1 base, the J end by 1 base, with 11 bases between. The length of the CDR3 is 16 residues. The CDR3: CASSLGHQGAKNIQYF. The CDR3 region has the DNA TGTGCCAGCAGTTTAGGTCATCAGGGGGCCAAAAACATTCAGTACTTC.

This clonotype has ten or more counts. This chain joins TRBV4-3 and TRBJ1-2; D is uncertain. V dropped 0 bases and J dropped 4 bases, with 15 bases sitting between them. The CDR3 is made up of 16 amino acids. In germline, CDR1 is LGHNA, CDR2 YSLEER. CDR3 sequence reads: CASSQEGGDPSYGYTF. The CDR3 region has the DNA TGCGCCAGCAGCCAAGAAGGAGGTGATCCTTCCTATGGCTACACCTTC.

At least ten counts were recorded for this clonotype. V and J are TRBV7-2 and TRBJ2-7; tentatively, D is TRBD2 (5 bases). There are 15 residues in the CDR3. V dropped 5 bases and J dropped 8 bases, with 22 bases sitting between them. Looked up from germline, CDR1 is SGHTA and CDR2 is FQGNSA. The CDR3 is CASSPPEGVYTKQYF. In nucleotides, the CDR3 is TGTGCCAGCAGCCCCCCAGAGGGAGTATATACTAAGCAGTACTTC.

This clonotype was picked up many times. The chain is built from TRBV12-3 or TRBV12-4 and TRBJ2-2; no clear D. Trimming took 3 bases from V and 5 from J, leaving 7 bases between them. The CDR3 length is 13 residues. CDR3 bases: TGTGCCAGCAGTTTTGGAAGTACCGGGGAGCTGTTTTTT. Translated: CASSFGSTGELFF.